The rows below give T cell receptor beta chains drawn from one sample of a study of T cell changes during pregnancy in multiple sclerosis. Measured with immunoSEQ multiplex PCR; TCRdb has only the in-frame clones, and not every one. The sample includes more than 45,000 clones, 92% of them seen just once. The sequences come from CD4+ T cells from peripheral blood mononuclear cells, collected after pregnancy. The receptor source for this set is a female donor with multiple sclerosis, enrolled in a pregnancy study. CDR3s include the opening cysteine and the closing phenylalanine or tryptophan. Fields, in order: V gene, J gene, clone size, D gene, CDR3 DNA, CDR3 protein. A D gene is named only where the DNA matches it firmly. Clone size appears in some rows only: once, few, many, or a class for an expanded clone.

V: TRBV27
J: TRBJ1-5
size: NA
D: NA
DNA: TGTGCCAGCAGTTTAAACAGGGCCAATCAGCCCCAGCATTTT
CDR3: CASSLNRANQPQHF

V: TRBV29-1
J: TRBJ2-3
size: NA
D: TRBD2
DNA: TGCAGCGCCCCAACTAGCGGGGGGACAGATACGCAGTATTTT
CDR3: CSAPTSGGTDTQYF

V: TRBV18
J: TRBJ1-5
size: NA
D: NA
DNA: TGTGCCAGCTCACCCTCCAGCGCCGATCAGCCCCAGCATTTT
CDR3: CASSPSSADQPQHF

V: TRBV19
J: TRBJ1-4
size: few
D: NA
DNA: TGTGCCAGTACCCCCGGGACACCTAATGAAAAACTGTTTTTT
CDR3: CASTPGTPNEKLFF

V: TRBV6-1
J: TRBJ2-3
size: NA
D: NA
DNA: TGTGCCAGCAGGCAGGCAGATACGCAGTATTTT
CDR3: CASRQADTQYF

V: TRBV19
J: TRBJ2-7
size: NA
D: TRBD2
DNA: TGTGCCAGTAGTGTGAGCAGGGACTACGACTACGAGCAGTACTTC
CDR3: CASSVSRDYDYEQYF

V: TRBV5-1
J: TRBJ1-1
size: NA
D: NA
DNA: TGCGCCAGCAGCTTCGGGGGGGCACTTATGAACACTGAAGCTTTCTTT
CDR3: CASSFGGALMNTEAFF

V: TRBV15
J: TRBJ2-1
size: NA
D: TRBD2
DNA: TGTGCCACCAGCAGAGTGACTAGCGGGAGGTACAGGGGTGAGCAGTTCTTC
CDR3: CATSRVTSGRYRGEQFF

V: TRBV7-2
J: TRBJ2-2
size: NA
D: TRBD2
DNA: TGTGCCAGCAGCGGGCGCGGGAGGGATACCGGGGAGCTGTTTTTT
CDR3: CASSGRGRDTGELFF

V: TRBV2
J: TRBJ2-7
size: NA
D: NA
DNA: TGTGCCAGCACCCTAGGACAGACTTTCTACGAGCAGTACTTC
CDR3: CASTLGQTFYEQYF

V: TRBV14
J: TRBJ2-7
size: NA
D: NA
DNA: TGTGCCAGCAGTCGAAAACAATATTACGAGCAGTACTTC
CDR3: CASSRKQYYEQYF

V: TRBV10-3
J: TRBJ2-1
size: NA
D: NA
DNA: TGTGCCATCAGTGGGAGTGTAGGGGTTGTAAGAAATGAGCAGTTCTTC
CDR3: CAISGSVGVVRNEQFF

V: TRBV19
J: TRBJ2-1
size: NA
D: TRBD2
DNA: TGTGCCAGTAGTATAAAGCGGGGATACAATGAGCAGTTCTTC
CDR3: CASSIKRGYNEQFF

V: TRBV14
J: TRBJ1-6
size: NA
D: NA
DNA: TGTGCCAGCAGCCAGTTGGACGGACAGAATTCACCCCTCCACTTT
CDR3: CASSQLDGQNSPLHF

V: TRBV5-1
J: TRBJ2-1
size: NA
D: NA
DNA: TGCGCCAGCAGCTTATCCGGGGCCTACAATGAGCAGTTCTTC
CDR3: CASSLSGAYNEQFF

V: TRBV4-1
J: TRBJ2-4
size: NA
D: TRBD2
DNA: TGCGCCAGCAGCCAGGGCGGCGGGAGGGCCTTGGGGGCCAAAAACATTCAGTACTTC
CDR3: CASSQGGGRALGAKNIQYF

V: TRBV23-1
J: TRBJ1-2
size: once
D: NA
DNA: TGCGCCAGCAGTCAATCAGAGGTCAAGGTCGGGGGCTACACCTTC
CDR3: CASSQSEVKVGGYTF

V: TRBV7-2
J: TRBJ2-5
size: NA
D: TRBD1
DNA: TGTGCCAGCAGCCCAACCCGTAGCGACAGGGGGCGCCGGGAGACCCAGTACTTC
CDR3: CASSPTRSDRGRRETQYF

V: TRBV5-1
J: TRBJ1-4
size: once
D: NA
DNA: TGCGCCAGCAAAGAGACAGTGACCTTTAATGAAAAACTGTTTTTT
CDR3: CASKETVTFNEKLFF

V: TRBV6-1
J: TRBJ2-2
size: NA
D: NA
DNA: TGTGCCAGCAGCCGACAGGCTTTAAACACCGGGGAGCTGTTTTTT
CDR3: CASSRQALNTGELFF

V: TRBV11-1
J: TRBJ2-2
size: NA
D: TRBD2
DNA: TGTGCCAGCAGCCGGGGACTAGCGGTTAACACCGGGGAGCTGTTTTTT
CDR3: CASSRGLAVNTGELFF

V: TRBV7-9
J: TRBJ1-5
size: NA
D: NA
DNA: TGTGCCAGCAGCCACCCGGGGAGCAATCAGCCCCAGCATTTT
CDR3: CASSHPGSNQPQHF

V: TRBV10-3
J: TRBJ2-3
size: NA
D: TRBD2
DNA: TGTGCCATCAGGAAACTAGCGGGAGAGGTAGATACGCAGTATTTT
CDR3: CAIRKLAGEVDTQYF

V: TRBV5-1
J: TRBJ1-2
size: NA
D: TRBD1
DNA: TGCGCCAGCAGCTTGCTAGGACAGGGGGCTGATGGCTACACCTTC
CDR3: CASSLLGQGADGYTF

V: TRBV19
J: TRBJ2-7
size: once
D: TRBD2
DNA: TGTGCCAGTAGTATAGCCCATAGCGGGATCACCTACGAGCAGTACTTC
CDR3: CASSIAHSGITYEQYF

V: TRBV4-2
J: TRBJ2-4
size: NA
D: TRBD2
DNA: TGTGCCAGCAGCCAAGATGGGACTAGCGGGAGGAAAGCCAAAAACATTCAGTACTTC
CDR3: CASSQDGTSGRKAKNIQYF

V: TRBV25-1
J: TRBJ2-6
size: NA
D: NA
DNA: TGTGCCAGCAGAGGCCAGGCGTCCGGGGCCAACGTCCTGACTTTC
CDR3: CASRGQASGANVLTF

V: TRBV18
J: TRBJ2-2
size: NA
D: NA
DNA: TGTGCCAGCTCACCCCCTAACCCAAAAAACACCGGGGAGCTGTTTTTT
CDR3: CASSPPNPKNTGELFF

V: TRBV28
J: TRBJ1-5
size: few
D: TRBD1
DNA: TGTGCCAGCAGTTTAGGGGATGACAGGGGGGGCCAGCCCCAGCATTTT
CDR3: CASSLGDDRGGQPQHF

V: TRBV28
J: TRBJ1-2
size: once
D: TRBD1
DNA: TGTGCCAGTGACTCAGGGGGAAACTATGGCTACACCTTC
CDR3: CASDSGGNYGYTF

V: TRBV28
J: TRBJ2-7
size: NA
D: NA
DNA: TGTGCCAGCAGTTTGACTACCGCATCCTACGAGCAGTACTTC
CDR3: CASSLTTASYEQYF

V: TRBV5-1
J: TRBJ2-2
size: once
D: NA
DNA: TGCGCCAGCAGCTTTGCGACACCGGACACCGGGGAGCTGTTTTTT
CDR3: CASSFATPDTGELFF

V: TRBV7-2
J: TRBJ2-7
size: NA
D: TRBD2
DNA: TGTGCCAGCAGCCCCCGACTAGCGGGAATCTACGAGCAGTACTTC
CDR3: CASSPRLAGIYEQYF

V: TRBV19
J: TRBJ2-3
size: NA
D: NA
DNA: TGTGCCAGTCAGAGGGTATCCACAGATACGCAGTATTTT
CDR3: CASQRVSTDTQYF

V: TRBV5-8
J: TRBJ2-1
size: NA
D: NA
DNA: TGTGCCAGCAGCTTGAAGGGGGTTAGGAGGGAGCAGTTCTTC
CDR3: CASSLKGVRREQFF

V: TRBV7-2
J: TRBJ2-5
size: NA
D: NA
DNA: TGTGCCAGCAGCTTAGTAGGAGGAGAGACCCAGTACTTC
CDR3: CASSLVGGETQYF

V: TRBV5-1
J: TRBJ2-7
size: NA
D: TRBD2
DNA: TGCGCCAGCAGGTATAGCGGGAGCTACGAGCAGTACTTC
CDR3: CASRYSGSYEQYF

V: TRBV2
J: TRBJ2-7
size: NA
D: NA
DNA: TGTGCCAGCAGTGCTCACGAGCAGTACTTC
CDR3: CASSAHEQYF

V: TRBV6-1
J: TRBJ2-3
size: NA
D: TRBD2
DNA: TGTGCCAGCAGTGCTACGACTGGGTATAGAGCGGGACTCCCAGATACGCAGTATTTT
CDR3: CASSATTGYRAGLPDTQYF

V: TRBV6-1
J: TRBJ2-1
size: NA
D: TRBD2
DNA: TGTGCCAGCAAGGCTAGCGGCTCCTACAATGAGCAGTTCTTC
CDR3: CASKASGSYNEQFF

V: TRBV29-1
J: TRBJ1-2
size: NA
D: NA
DNA: TGCAGCGTTGCCAGTGCCGCTAACTATGGCTACACCTTC
CDR3: CSVASAANYGYTF

V: TRBV19
J: TRBJ1-2
size: NA
D: TRBD1
DNA: TGTGCCAGCCGAAGTGGGACAGGGGGCTATGGCTACACCTTC
CDR3: CASRSGTGGYGYTF

V: TRBV6-1
J: TRBJ2-7
size: NA
D: TRBD1
DNA: TGTGCCAGCAGTGAATTATGGACAGGGGCCTACGAGCAGTACTTC
CDR3: CASSELWTGAYEQYF

V: TRBV9
J: TRBJ2-2
size: NA
D: NA
DNA: TGTGCCAGCAGCGAACAGAGTACGAACACCGGGGAGCTGTTTTTT
CDR3: CASSEQSTNTGELFF

V: TRBV29-1
J: TRBJ2-7
size: once
D: TRBD2
DNA: TGCAGCGTTGTCGGGACTAGCGGTGCCCGGGAGCAGTACTTC
CDR3: CSVVGTSGAREQYF

V: TRBV5-6
J: TRBJ2-5
size: NA
D: NA
DNA: TGTGCCAGCAGCTTTGGGGCAGCGAGGCGAGAGACCCAGTACTTC
CDR3: CASSFGAARRETQYF

V: TRBV10-3
J: TRBJ2-7
size: NA
D: TRBD2
DNA: TGTGCCATCAGTAAGGGACTAGCGGGAGACGAGCAGTACTTC
CDR3: CAISKGLAGDEQYF

V: TRBV4-1
J: TRBJ2-2
size: NA
D: TRBD1
DNA: TGCGCCAGCAGCCCTTTCCAGCCGGGGACAGCAAACACCGGGGAGCTGTTTTTT
CDR3: CASSPFQPGTANTGELFF

V: TRBV19
J: TRBJ2-4
size: NA
D: NA
DNA: TGTGCCAGTAGTAATGTTAGGACGGGAGCGGTGAGGGCCAAAAACATTCAGTACTTC
CDR3: CASSNVRTGAVRAKNIQYF

V: TRBV5-8
J: TRBJ2-1
size: NA
D: NA
DNA: TGTGCCAGCAGCTTGGCTTCGACAGGGAGGAATGAGCAGTTCTTC
CDR3: CASSLASTGRNEQFF

V: TRBV19
J: TRBJ2-2
size: NA
D: TRBD1
DNA: TGTGCCATAAGACCGGGGACAGGGGTTGCCGGGGAGCTGTTTTTT
CDR3: CAIRPGTGVAGELFF

V: TRBV4-1
J: TRBJ1-6
size: NA
D: NA
DNA: TGCGCCAGCAGCCAAGTCTCGGCGGTAAACGATTCACCCCTCCACTTT
CDR3: CASSQVSAVNDSPLHF

V: TRBV15
J: TRBJ2-7
size: NA
D: TRBD1
DNA: TGTGCCACCAGCGCTGGGAGAGGGGGCGGCTACGAGCAGTACTTC
CDR3: CATSAGRGGGYEQYF

V: TRBV7-2
J: TRBJ2-3
size: NA
D: NA
DNA: TGTGCCAGCAGCTACTATTACCCGGATACGCAGTATTTT
CDR3: CASSYYYPDTQYF

V: TRBV2
J: TRBJ2-5
size: NA
D: TRBD2
DNA: TGTGCCGTCAAGCGAGCGGGAGGACAGGAGACCCAGTACTTC
CDR3: CAVKRAGGQETQYF

V: TRBV19
J: TRBJ1-4
size: NA
D: TRBD1
DNA: TGTGCCAGTAGTATGACTGGGACAGGGGGCGAAAAACTGTTTTTT
CDR3: CASSMTGTGGEKLFF

V: TRBV9
J: TRBJ2-3
size: NA
D: TRBD2
DNA: TGTGCCAGCAGCGTAGCGGCTAGCGGGAGTATCGCAGATACGCAGTATTTT
CDR3: CASSVAASGSIADTQYF

V: TRBV7-6
J: TRBJ2-1
size: NA
D: TRBD2
DNA: TGTGCCAGCAGCCCCCAGACTAGCGGGTTGACGGTTGAGCAGTTCTTC
CDR3: CASSPQTSGLTVEQFF